The text below deals with one T cell receptor (beta chain). Its target is unknown. CDR3 length: 14 amino acids. Trimming shortened V by 3 bases and J by 3 bases, and 9 bases separated the two germline ends. The germline CDR1 and CDR2 sequences are ENHRY and SYGVKD. These data originate in a study of identical twins. Study results and limitations: Fewer insertions marked abundant cord blood beta clonotypes; young adult naive trended weakly, memory not at all.

TCRdb reprocessed the 5' RACE reads with MiXCR, giving one entry per CDR3 protein. Altogether 1.5 million to 2 million distinct CDR3 sequences are present, around a third being singletons, with the ten largest covering over 0.25%. Sample: cord blood. The receptor was derived from a newborn girl in good health. The chain recombines TRBV10-3 with TRBJ1-5; TRBD1 is a possible D gene (6 bases). CDR3 protein: CAISEQGHNQPQHF. The CDR3 DNA sequence: TGTGCCATCAGTGAACAGGGACACAATCAGCCCCAGCATTTT.